The clone carrying this TCR beta chain showed up many times. Its antigen is not known. A single record per CDR3 protein comes from TCRdb applying MiXCR to the RACE reads. This sample has about 400,000 distinct CDR3 sequences; just under 6.5% occur once, and the top ten carry approximately 5.4%. These data originate in a study of human T cells and chemical hapten exposure. Study-wide results and limits: Against controls, expanded TCRs gave rise to significantly more large CDR3 similarity clusters.

CDR3 length: 17 amino acids. Per germline, CDR1 SNHLY and CDR2 FYNNEI. V shed 2 bases and J 4 bases; nucleotides not matched to a gene: 5. Documented time point: patch test 2, 6 weeks after DPC sensitization. Treatment here: therapeutic diphenylcyclopropenone sensitization with weekly scalp DPC. The receptor was derived from a woman in her late teens or twenties with alopecia areata. Some clones in this sample may be carry-over from other donors' samples. The rearrangement joins TRBV2 to TRBJ2-1, with 13 nucleotides matching TRBD2. The material was whole blood, obtained in connection with sensitization to the hapten diphenylcyclopropenone (DPC). CDR3 loop: CASSERTSGGPYNEQFF. CDR3 nucleotide sequence: TGTGCCAGCAGTGAAAGGACTAGCGGGGGCCCATACAATGAGCAGTTCTTC.